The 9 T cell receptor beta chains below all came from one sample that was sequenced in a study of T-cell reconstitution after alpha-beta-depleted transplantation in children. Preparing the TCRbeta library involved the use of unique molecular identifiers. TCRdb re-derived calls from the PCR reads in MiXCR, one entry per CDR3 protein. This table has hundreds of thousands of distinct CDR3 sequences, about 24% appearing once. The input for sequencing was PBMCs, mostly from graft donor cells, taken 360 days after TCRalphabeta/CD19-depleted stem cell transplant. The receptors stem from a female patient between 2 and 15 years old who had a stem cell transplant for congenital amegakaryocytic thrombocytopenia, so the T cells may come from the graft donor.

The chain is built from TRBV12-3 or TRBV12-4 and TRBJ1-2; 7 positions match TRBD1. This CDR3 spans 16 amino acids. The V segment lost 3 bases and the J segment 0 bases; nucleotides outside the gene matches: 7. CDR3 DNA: TGTGCCAGCAGTTTGACAGGGCCTGCTCCTAACTATGGCTACACCTTC. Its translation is CASSLTGPAPNYGYTF.

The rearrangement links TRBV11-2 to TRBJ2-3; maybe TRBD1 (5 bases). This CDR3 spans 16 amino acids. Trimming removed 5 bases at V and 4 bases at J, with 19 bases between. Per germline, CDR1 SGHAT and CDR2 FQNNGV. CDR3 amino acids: CASSLPLLRVADTQYF. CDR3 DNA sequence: TGTGCCAGCAGCCTCCCCCTGCTCAGGGTTGCAGATACGCAGTATTTT.

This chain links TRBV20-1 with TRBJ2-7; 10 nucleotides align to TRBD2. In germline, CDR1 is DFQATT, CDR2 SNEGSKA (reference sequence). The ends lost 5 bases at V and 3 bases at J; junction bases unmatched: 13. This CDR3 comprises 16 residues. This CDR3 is CSALSGSSGRVYEQYF. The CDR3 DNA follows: TGCAGTGCTCTAAGTGGGTCTAGCGGGAGAGTCTACGAGCAGTACTTC.

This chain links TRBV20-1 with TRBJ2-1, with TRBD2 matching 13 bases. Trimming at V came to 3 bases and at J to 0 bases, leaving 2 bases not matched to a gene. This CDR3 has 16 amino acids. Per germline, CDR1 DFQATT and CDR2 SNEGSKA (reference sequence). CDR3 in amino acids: CSARGTSGASYNEQFF. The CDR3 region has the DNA TGCAGTGCTAGGGGGACTAGCGGGGCCTCCTACAATGAGCAGTTCTTC.

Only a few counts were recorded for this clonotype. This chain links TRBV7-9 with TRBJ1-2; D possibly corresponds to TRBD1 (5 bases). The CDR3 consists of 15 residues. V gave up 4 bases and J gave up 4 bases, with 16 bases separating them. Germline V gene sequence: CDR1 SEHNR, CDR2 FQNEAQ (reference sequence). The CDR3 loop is CASSSGSRPGYGYTF. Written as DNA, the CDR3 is TGTGCCAGCAGCTCAGGGAGTAGGCCAGGCTATGGCTACACCTTC.

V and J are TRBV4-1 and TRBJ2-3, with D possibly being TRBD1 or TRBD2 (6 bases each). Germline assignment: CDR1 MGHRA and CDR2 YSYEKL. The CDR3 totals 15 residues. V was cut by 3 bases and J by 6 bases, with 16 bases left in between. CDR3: CASSHGGGPRDTQYF. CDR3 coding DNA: TGCGCCAGCAGCCACGGGGGCGGCCCCCGCGATACGCAGTATTTT.

The CDR3 spells CASRPPPGPTVYEQYF. CDR3 in DNA: TGTGCCAGCAGACCCCCTCCGGGACCGACAGTCTACGAGCAGTACTTC. The chain uses TRBV28 and TRBJ2-7; D tentatively reads TRBD1 or TRBD2 (5 bases each). Germline-derived CDR1 and CDR2 are MDHEN and SYDVKM. This CDR3 region has 16 residues. V was cut by 6 bases and J by 3 bases, with 21 bases left in between.

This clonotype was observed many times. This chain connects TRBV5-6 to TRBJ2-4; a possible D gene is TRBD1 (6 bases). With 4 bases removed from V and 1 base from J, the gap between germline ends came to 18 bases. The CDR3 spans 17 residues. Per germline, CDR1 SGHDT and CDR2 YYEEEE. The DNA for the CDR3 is TGTGCCAGCAGCCCAACCAAACAGGGAGCGGCCAAAAACATTCAGTACTTC. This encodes CASSPTKQGAAKNIQYF.

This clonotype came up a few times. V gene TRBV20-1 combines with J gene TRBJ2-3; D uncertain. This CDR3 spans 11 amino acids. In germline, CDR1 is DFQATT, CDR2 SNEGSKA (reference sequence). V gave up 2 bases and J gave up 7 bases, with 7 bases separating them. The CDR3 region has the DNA TGCAGTGCTAGATCACACAATACGCAGTATTTT. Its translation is CSARSHNTQYF.